These 13 T cell receptor beta chains were all obtained from the same sample, sequenced in a study of blood T cell repertoires in COVID-19. Clones were sequenced by immunoSEQ multiplex PCR, and TCRdb holds only the in-frame ones, with some missing. Among under 250,000 clones listed, roughly 89% were seen once. The sequenced material came from PBMCs or T cells enriched from blood (not recorded which). Receptors originate from a woman in her twenties or thirties with acute COVID-19.

The CDR3 sequence: CASSLGPGTLHF. The CDR3 nucleotides read TGTGCCAGCAGTTTGGGGCCAGGGACCCTCCACTTT. The chain has TRBV12-3 or TRBV12-4 and TRBJ1-6, with TRBD1 as a possible D gene (5 bases). V dropped 3 bases and J dropped 14 bases, with 11 bases sitting between them. This CDR3 has 12 amino acids.

This chain links TRBV5-1 with TRBJ2-2; 10 positions agree with TRBD2. Germline V gives CDR1 SGHRS, CDR2 YFSETQ. The junction had 4 bases not matched to a gene; V was cut back by 2 bases and J by 6 bases. The CDR3 contains 15 residues. The CDR3 is CASSFFSGGAGELFF. The CDR3 nucleotides read TGCGCCAGCAGCTTTTTCAGCGGGGGGGCCGGGGAGCTGTTTTTT.

This chain connects TRBV4-1 to TRBJ2-5; 8 bases line up with TRBD1. Germline lookup yields CDR1 MGHRA and CDR2 YSYEKL. Germline trimming cut 2 bases from V and 3 bases from J; bases unmatched to any gene: 2. The CDR3 totals 14 residues. CDR3 DNA: TGCGCCAGCAGCCAAACGGACAGGGAAGAGACCCAGTACTTC. Amino acid sequence: CASSQTDREETQYF.

J is TRBJ1-6 and V is TRBV6-5; TRBD1 aligns across 8 bases. Germline-derived CDR1 and CDR2 are MNHEY and SVGAGI. The V segment lost 6 bases and the J segment 6 bases; nucleotides outside the gene matches: 7. The CDR3 sequence is 15 residues long. The CDR3 sequence: CASREDREINSPLHF. In DNA, the CDR3 is TGTGCCAGCAGAGAGGACAGGGAGATTAATTCACCCCTCCACTTT.

This rearrangement joins TRBV5-4 to TRBJ2-5; D perhaps matches TRBD2 (5 bases). The length of the CDR3 is 14 residues. V lost 1 base, J lost 2 bases, and 9 bases lay in between. Germline V lookup: CDR1 SGHNT, CDR2 YYREEE (reference sequence). The CDR3 reads CASSLRGTQETQYF. CDR3 in DNA: TGTGCCAGCAGCTTGCGGGGAACGCAAGAGACCCAGTACTTC.

V gene TRBV9 combines with J gene TRBJ2-3; unclear D gene. CDR3 length: 12 residues. V was pared by 3 bases and J by 9 bases, with 11 bases between. The V gene's germline CDR1 is SGDLS and CDR2 YYNGEE. For the CDR3, the DNA is TGTGCCAGCAGCGGGTCCTCGCGGACGCAGTATTTT. Its protein is CASSGSSRTQYF.

This clone showed up just once. The CDR3 DNA reads TGTGCCAGCAGCGGGGACACTGAAGCTTTCTTT. Residues: CASSGDTEAFF. This rearrangement joins TRBV2 to TRBJ1-1; D ambiguous. The CDR3 sequence is 11 residues long. Trimming left V 6 bases short and J 3 bases short, with 5 bases between. Germline loops: CDR1 SNHLY, CDR2 FYNNEI.

V is TRBV11-1 and J is TRBJ1-1; tentative D call: TRBD1 (5 bases). The CDR3 runs 12 residues. Germline CDR1 reads SGHAT; CDR2 reads FQDESV (reference sequence). The V and J ends lost 8 bases and 8 bases respectively, with 15 bases between them. The CDR3 loop is CASRPPTDEAFF. The CDR3 DNA follows: TGTGCCAGCCGCCCTCCGACAGACGAAGCTTTCTTT.

The chain carries TRBV7-2 and TRBJ1-3; D unclear. Trimming left V 2 bases short and J 4 bases short, with 6 bases between. Germline lookup yields CDR1 SGHTA and CDR2 FQGNSA. The CDR3 consists of 13 residues. CDR3 sequence: CASSLRRGNTIYF. DNA for the CDR3: TGTGCCAGCAGCTTAAGGAGAGGAAACACCATATATTTT.

The chain joins TRBV7-2 to TRBJ2-3; 11 nucleotides align to TRBD2. With V trimmed by 4 bases and J by 1 base, 1 base remained unmatched. CDR3 length: 15 residues. Germline V lookup: CDR1 SGHTA, CDR2 FQGNSA. In nucleotides, the CDR3 is TGTGCCAGCAGCTGGGGACTAGCGGGCACAGATACGCAGTATTTT. Its protein product is CASSWGLAGTDTQYF.

The V call is TRBV5-1, the J call TRBJ1-6; D ambiguous. The V gene's germline CDR1 is SGHRS and CDR2 YFSETQ. The CDR3 contains 15 residues. V lost 2 bases, J lost 8 bases, and 14 bases lay in between. CDR3 DNA: TGCGCCAGCAGCTTCGGGTGGGTTCGAGATTCACCCCTCCACTTT. Protein: CASSFGWVRDSPLHF.

V gene TRBV11-2 combines with J gene TRBJ2-3; possible D gene TRBD1, 5 bases. Germline V gene sequence: CDR1 SGHAT, CDR2 FQNNGV. The CDR3 totals 15 residues. V lost 6 bases to trimming and J lost 2 bases, with 15 bases between them. Here the CDR3 reads CASSPQGVPTDTQYF. The CDR3 DNA sequence: TGTGCCAGCAGTCCCCAAGGGGTTCCCACAGATACGCAGTATTTT.

The V and J genes are TRBV14 and TRBJ2-2; 7 nucleotides align to TRBD2. The germline V gene encodes CDR1 SGHDN and CDR2 FVKESK. Trimming removed 4 bases from V and 0 bases from J; junction bases left unmatched: 5. This CDR3 is built from 16 residues. CDR3 amino acids: CASSLNRGANTGELFF. Here the CDR3 DNA reads TGTGCCAGCAGCCTCAACCGGGGGGCGAACACCGGGGAGCTGTTTTTT. Filled out from reference TRBV14 and TRBJ2-2, the complete variable domain reads EAGVTQFPSHSVIEKGQTVTLRCDPISGHDNLYWYRRVMGKEIKFLLHFVKESKQDESGMPNNRFLAERTGGTYSTLKVQPAELEDSGVYFCASSLNRGANTGELFFGEGSRLTVL.